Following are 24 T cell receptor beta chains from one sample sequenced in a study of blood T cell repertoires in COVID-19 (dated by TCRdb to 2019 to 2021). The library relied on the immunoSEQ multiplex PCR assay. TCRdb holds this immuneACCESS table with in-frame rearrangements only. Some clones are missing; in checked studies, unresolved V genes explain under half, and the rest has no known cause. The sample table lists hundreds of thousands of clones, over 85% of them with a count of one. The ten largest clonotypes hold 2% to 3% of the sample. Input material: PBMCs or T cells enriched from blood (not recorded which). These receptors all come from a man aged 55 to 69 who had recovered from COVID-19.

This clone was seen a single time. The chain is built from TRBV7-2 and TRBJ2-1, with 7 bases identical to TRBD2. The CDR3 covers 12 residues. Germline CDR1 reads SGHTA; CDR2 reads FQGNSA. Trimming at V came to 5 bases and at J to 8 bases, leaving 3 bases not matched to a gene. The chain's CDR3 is CASSTRGDEQFF. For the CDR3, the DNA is TGTGCCAGCAGCACCCGGGGGGATGAGCAGTTCTTC.

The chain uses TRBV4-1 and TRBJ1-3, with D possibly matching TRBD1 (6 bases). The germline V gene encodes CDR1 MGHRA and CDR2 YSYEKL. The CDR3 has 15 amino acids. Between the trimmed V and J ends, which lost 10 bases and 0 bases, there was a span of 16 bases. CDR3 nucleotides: TGCGCCACCCAACTTGGACAGACCTCTGGAAACACCATATATTTT. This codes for CATQLGQTSGNTIYF.

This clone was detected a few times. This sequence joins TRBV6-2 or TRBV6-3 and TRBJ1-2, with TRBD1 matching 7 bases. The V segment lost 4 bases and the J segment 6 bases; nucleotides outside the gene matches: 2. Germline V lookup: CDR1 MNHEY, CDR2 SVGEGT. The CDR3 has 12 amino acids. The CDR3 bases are TGTGCCAGCAGTTTCGACAGGGATGGCTACACCTTC. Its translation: CASSFDRDGYTF.

CDR3 DNA sequence: TGTGCCAGCAGCTTAGCGCCCCTAGCGGGCGCAGATACGCAGTATTTT. It translates to CASSLAPLAGADTQYF. The chain couples TRBV7-2 to TRBJ2-3, with 8 bases matching TRBD2. CDR1 SGHTA and CDR2 FQGNSA come from the germline V gene. With V trimmed by 0 bases and J by 4 bases, 6 bases remained unmatched. The CDR3 spans 16 residues.

CDR3: CASTGGPYGPLYNEQFF. In DNA form, the CDR3 reads TGTGCCAGCACGGGAGGTCCCTATGGGCCTCTCTACAATGAGCAGTTCTTC. This chain uses TRBV5-6 with TRBJ2-1, with TRBD2 matching 7 bases. Germline assignment: CDR1 SGHDT and CDR2 YYEEEE. This CDR3 has 17 amino acids. Trimming removed 6 bases from V and 3 bases from J; junction bases left unmatched: 15. The variable domain in full, completed from reference TRBV5-6 and TRBJ2-1, reads DAGVTQSPTHLIKTRGQQVTLRCSPKSGHDTVSWYQQALGQGPQFIFQYYEEEERQRGNFPDRFSGHQFPNYSSELNVNALLLGDSALYLCASTGGPYGPLYNEQFFGPGTRLTVL.

CDR3 sequence reads: CASSLPGNTGELFF. In DNA form, the CDR3 reads TGTGCCAGCAGCTTACCGGGGAACACCGGGGAGCTGTTTTTT. The chain has TRBV7-3 and TRBJ2-2; the D is unclear. This CDR3 spans 14 amino acids. In germline, CDR1 is SGHTA, CDR2 FQGTGA. Trimming took 2 bases from V and 1 from J, leaving 5 bases between them.

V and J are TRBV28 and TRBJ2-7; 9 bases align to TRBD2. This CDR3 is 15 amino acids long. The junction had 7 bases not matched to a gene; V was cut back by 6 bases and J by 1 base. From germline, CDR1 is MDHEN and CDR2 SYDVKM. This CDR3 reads CASRIAGVRSYEQYF. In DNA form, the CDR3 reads TGTGCCAGCAGGATAGCGGGAGTGAGATCCTACGAGCAGTACTTC.

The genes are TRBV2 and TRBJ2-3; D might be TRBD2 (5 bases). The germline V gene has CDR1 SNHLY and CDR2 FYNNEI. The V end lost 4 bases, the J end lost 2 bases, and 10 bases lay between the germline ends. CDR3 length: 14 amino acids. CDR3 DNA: TGTGCCAGCAGTGGGAGGCGGTCCACAGATACGCAGTATTTT. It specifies CASSGRRSTDTQYF.

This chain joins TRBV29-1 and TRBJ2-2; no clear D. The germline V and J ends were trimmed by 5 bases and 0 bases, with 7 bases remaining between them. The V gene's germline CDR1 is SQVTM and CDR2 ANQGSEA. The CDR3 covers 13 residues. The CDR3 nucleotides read TGCAGCGTTTTACTCTCGAACACCGGGGAGCTGTTTTTT. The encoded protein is CSVLLSNTGELFF.

The CDR3 protein is CASSSTLGVAEKLFF. Written as DNA, the CDR3 is TGTGCCAGCAGCAGCACCCTCGGGGTAGCCGAAAAACTGTTTTTT. The chain employs TRBV28 and TRBJ1-4; D not certain. Trimming took 6 bases from V and 8 from J, leaving 19 bases between them. Germline V gene sequence: CDR1 MDHEN, CDR2 SYDVKM. This CDR3 contains 15 residues.

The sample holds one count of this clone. The DNA for the CDR3 is TGTGCCAGCAGTTACTCCAGGGTGCGGAACACTGAAGCTTTCTTT. Protein product: CASSYSRVRNTEAFF. The gene calls are TRBV6-5 and TRBJ1-1; D possibly corresponds to TRBD1 (5 bases). V shed 0 bases and J shed 1 base, with 9 bases lying between them. Germline V gives CDR1 MNHEY, CDR2 SVGAGI. The CDR3 consists of 15 residues.

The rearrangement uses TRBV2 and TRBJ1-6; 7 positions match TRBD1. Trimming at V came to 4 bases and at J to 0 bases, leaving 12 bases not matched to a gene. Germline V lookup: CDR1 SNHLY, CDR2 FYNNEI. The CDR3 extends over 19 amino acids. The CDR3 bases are TGTGCCAGCAGTGGTGCAGGACAGGTCGGGTACTCCTATAATTCACCCCTCCACTTT. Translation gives CASSGAGQVGYSYNSPLHF.

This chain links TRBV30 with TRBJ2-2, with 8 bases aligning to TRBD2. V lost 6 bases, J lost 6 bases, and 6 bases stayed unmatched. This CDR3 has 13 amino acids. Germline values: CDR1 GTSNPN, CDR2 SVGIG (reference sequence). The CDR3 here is CACREGRAGELFF. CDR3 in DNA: TGTGCCTGTCGGGAGGGCCGGGCCGGGGAGCTGTTTTTT.

CDR3 sequence: CASSASRVAGYTF. The CDR3 DNA is TGTGCCAGCAGCGCCTCGAGAGTAGCGGGCTACACCTTC. The V and J genes are TRBV3-1 (or the pseudogene TRBV3-2) and TRBJ1-2; D remains ambiguous. The germline V and J ends were trimmed by 5 bases and 8 bases, with 15 bases remaining between them. Germline CDR1 LGHDT, CDR2 YNNKEL (reference sequence). The CDR3 extends over 13 amino acids.

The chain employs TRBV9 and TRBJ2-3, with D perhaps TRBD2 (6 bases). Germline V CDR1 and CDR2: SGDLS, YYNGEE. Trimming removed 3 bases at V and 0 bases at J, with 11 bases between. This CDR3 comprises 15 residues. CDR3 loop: CASSGLADSTDTQYF. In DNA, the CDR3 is TGTGCCAGCAGCGGATTAGCGGATAGCACAGATACGCAGTATTTT.

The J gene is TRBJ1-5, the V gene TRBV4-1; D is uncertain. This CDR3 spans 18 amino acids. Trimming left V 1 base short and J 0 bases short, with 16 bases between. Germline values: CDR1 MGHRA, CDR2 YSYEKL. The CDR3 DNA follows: TGCGCCAGCAGCCAAGGGTTCTCCGGTCTTAATAGCAATCAGCCCCAGCATTTT. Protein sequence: CASSQGFSGLNSNQPQHF.

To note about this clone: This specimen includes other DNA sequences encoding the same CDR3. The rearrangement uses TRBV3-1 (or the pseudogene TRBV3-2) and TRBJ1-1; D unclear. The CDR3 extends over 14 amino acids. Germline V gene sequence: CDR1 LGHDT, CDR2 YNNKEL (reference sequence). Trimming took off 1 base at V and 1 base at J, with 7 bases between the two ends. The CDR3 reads CASSQVGGNTEAFF. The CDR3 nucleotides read TGTGCCAGCAGCCAAGTTGGCGGGAACACTGAAGCTTTCTTT.

The CDR3 here is CAWSRGSAIYF. DNA of the CDR3: TGTGCCTGGAGCAGGGGGAGCGCCATATATTTT. The chain employs TRBV30 and TRBJ1-3; TRBD1 aligns across 7 bases. The CDR3 has 11 residues. V dropped 3 bases and J dropped 11; count of bases not matched to a gene: 4. The germline V gene has CDR1 GTSNPN and CDR2 SVGIG (reference sequence).

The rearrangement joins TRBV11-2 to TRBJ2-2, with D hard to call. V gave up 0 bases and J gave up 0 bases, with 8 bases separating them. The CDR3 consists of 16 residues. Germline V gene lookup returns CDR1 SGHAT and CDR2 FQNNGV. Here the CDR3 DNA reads TGTGCCAGCAGCTTAGAATGGCACACGAACACCGGGGAGCTGTTTTTT. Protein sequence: CASSLEWHTNTGELFF.

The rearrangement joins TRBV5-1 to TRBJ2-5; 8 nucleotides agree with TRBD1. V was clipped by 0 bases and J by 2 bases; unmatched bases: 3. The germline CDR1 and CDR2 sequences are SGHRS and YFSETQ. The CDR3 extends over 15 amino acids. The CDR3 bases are TGCGCCAGCAGCTTGGCGGGACAGGTACAAGAGACCCAGTACTTC. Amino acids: CASSLAGQVQETQYF.

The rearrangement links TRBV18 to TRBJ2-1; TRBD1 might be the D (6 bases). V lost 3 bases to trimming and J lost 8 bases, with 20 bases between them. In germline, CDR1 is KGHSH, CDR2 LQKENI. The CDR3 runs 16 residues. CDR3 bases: TGTGCCAGCTCACCTCCAGGGGATAGGGGTACATATGAGCAGTTCTTC. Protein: CASSPPGDRGTYEQFF.

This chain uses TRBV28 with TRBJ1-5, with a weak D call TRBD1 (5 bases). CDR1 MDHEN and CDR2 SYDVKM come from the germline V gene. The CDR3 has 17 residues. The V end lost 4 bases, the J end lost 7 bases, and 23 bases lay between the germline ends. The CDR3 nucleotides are TGTGCCAGCAGTTCCTACCCCTGGCAGGGAGGCTCCCAGCCCCAGCATTTT. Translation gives CASSSYPWQGGSQPQHF. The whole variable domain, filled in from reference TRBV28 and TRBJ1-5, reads DVKVTQSSRYLVKRTGEKVFLECVQDMDHENMFWYRQDPGLGLRLIYFSYDVKMKEKGDIPEGYSVSREKKERFSLILESASTNQTSMYLCASSSYPWQGGSQPQHFGDGTRLSIL.

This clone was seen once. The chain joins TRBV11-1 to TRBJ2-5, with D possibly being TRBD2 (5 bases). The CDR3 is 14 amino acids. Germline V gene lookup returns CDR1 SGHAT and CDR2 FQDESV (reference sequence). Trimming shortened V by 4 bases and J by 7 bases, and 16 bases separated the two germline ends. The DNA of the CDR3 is TGTGCCAGCAGCTCCCGGGCCCTAGAGGGGACCCAGTACTTC. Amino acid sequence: CASSSRALEGTQYF.

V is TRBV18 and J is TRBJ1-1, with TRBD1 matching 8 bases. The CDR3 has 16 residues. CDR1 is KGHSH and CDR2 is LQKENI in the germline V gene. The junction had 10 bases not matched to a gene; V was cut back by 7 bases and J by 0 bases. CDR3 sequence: CASYRTGRVMNTEAFF. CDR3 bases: TGTGCCAGCTACCGGACAGGGAGGGTGATGAACACTGAAGCTTTCTTT.